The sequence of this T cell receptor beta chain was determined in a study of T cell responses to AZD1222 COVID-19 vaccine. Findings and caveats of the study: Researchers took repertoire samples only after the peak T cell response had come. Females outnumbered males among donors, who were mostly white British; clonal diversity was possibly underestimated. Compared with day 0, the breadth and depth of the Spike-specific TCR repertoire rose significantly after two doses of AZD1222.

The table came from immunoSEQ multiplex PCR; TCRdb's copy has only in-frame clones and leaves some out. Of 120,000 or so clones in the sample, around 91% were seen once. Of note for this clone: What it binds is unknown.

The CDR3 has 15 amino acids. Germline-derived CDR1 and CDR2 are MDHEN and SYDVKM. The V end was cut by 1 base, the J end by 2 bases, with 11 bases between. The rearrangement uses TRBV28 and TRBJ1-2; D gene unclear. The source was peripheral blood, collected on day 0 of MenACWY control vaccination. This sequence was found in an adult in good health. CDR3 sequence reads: CASSLSASQNYGYTF. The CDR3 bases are TGTGCCAGCAGTTTATCAGCCTCTCAGAACTATGGCTACACCTTC.